The sequence of this TCR beta chain was determined in a study of radiotherapy plus CTLA-4 blockade in lung cancer. Sequencing used immunoSEQ multiplex PCR; TCRdb keeps in-frame clones, though not all of them. The sample lists about 15,000 clones; over 75% were seen once. Concerning this clone itself: Its matching antigen is unknown.

It was focal radiation plus CTLA-4 blockade with ipilimumab that patients with chemo-refractory metastatic non-small-cell lung cancer received. Findings of the study overall: Tumor-derived TCR clones expanded in blood after radiotherapy plus ipilimumab. Best predicting response, reportedly, were early blood T cell clone dynamics, with interferon-beta.

This CDR3 region has 14 residues. V shed 2 bases and J shed 8 bases, with 10 bases lying between them. Germline-derived CDR1 and CDR2 are KGHSH and LQKENI. Source: peripheral blood, taken from a patient treated with radiotherapy plus ipilimumab. The source of this sequence is a human donor with non-small cell lung cancer that progressed on radiotherapy plus ipilimumab. Some clones in this sample may be carry-over from other donors' samples. The chain combines TRBV18 with TRBJ1-6; D might be TRBD1 (6 bases). In DNA, the CDR3 is TGTGCCAGCTCACCATCAGGGGCGGATTCACCCCTCCACTTT. Its translation is CASSPSGADSPLHF.